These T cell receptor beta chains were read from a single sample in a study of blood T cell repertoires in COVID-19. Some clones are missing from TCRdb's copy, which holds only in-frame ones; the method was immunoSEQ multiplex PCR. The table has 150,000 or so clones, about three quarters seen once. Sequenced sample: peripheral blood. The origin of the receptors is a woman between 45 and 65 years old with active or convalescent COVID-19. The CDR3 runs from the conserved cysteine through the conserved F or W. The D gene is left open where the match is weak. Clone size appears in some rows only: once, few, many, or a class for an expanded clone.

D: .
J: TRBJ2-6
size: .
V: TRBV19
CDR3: CASREGISGANVLTF
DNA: TGTGCCAGTAGGGAGGGGATCTCTGGGGCCAACGTCCTGACTTTC

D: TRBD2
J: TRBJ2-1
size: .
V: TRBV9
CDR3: CASSVLGLAGEYEQFF
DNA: TGTGCCAGCAGCGTATTGGGACTAGCGGGAGAGTATGAGCAGTTCTTC

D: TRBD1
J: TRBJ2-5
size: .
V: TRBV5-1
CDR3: CASSWGQVGETQYF
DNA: TGCGCCAGCAGCTGGGGACAGGTTGGAGAGACCCAGTACTTC

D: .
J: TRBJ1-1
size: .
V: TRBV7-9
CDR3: CASSPTNSEAFF
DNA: TGTGCCAGCAGCCCAACAAACAGTGAAGCTTTCTTT

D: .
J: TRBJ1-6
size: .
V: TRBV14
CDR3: CASSQELRPNSPLHF
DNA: TGTGCCAGCAGCCAAGAACTGAGGCCCAATTCACCCCTCCACTTT

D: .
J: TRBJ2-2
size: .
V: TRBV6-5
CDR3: CASSYSEGTGELFF
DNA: TGTGCCAGCAGTTACTCGGAGGGTACCGGGGAGCTGTTTTTT

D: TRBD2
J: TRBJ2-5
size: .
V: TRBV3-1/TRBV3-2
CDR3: CASSQGTSGSIGETQYF
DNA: TGTGCCAGCAGCCAAGGAACCAGCGGGAGTATTGGAGAGACCCAGTACTTC

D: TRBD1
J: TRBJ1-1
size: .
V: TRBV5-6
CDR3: CASSSQRGRGTEAFF
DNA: TGTGCCAGCAGCTCGCAGAGGGGGCGGGGAACTGAAGCTTTCTTT

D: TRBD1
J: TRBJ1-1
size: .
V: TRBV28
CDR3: CASSLWGGGTAPSWAFF
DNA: TGTGCCAGCAGTTTATGGGGAGGCGGGACAGCTCCCTCGTGGGCTTTCTTT

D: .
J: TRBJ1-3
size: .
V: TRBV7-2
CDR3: CASSFNGRSGNTIYF
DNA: TGTGCCAGCAGCTTTAACGGTCGCTCTGGAAACACCATATATTTT

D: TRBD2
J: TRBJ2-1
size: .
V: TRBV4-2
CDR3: CASSLLAGGSSNEQFF
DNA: TGTGCCAGCAGCCTATTAGCGGGGGGCTCCTCCAATGAGCAGTTCTTC

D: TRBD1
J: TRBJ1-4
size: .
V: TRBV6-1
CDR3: CASSKDRGVEKLFF
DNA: TGTGCCAGCAGTAAGGACAGGGGTGTTGAAAAACTGTTTTTT

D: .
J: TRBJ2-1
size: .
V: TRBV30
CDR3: CAWGRGQEQFF
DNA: TGTGCCTGGGGTAGGGGACAAGAGCAGTTCTTC

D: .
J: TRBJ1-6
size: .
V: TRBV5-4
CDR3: CASSHLGGEDSPLHF
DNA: TGTGCCAGCAGCCACCTAGGGGGGGAGGATTCACCCCTCCACTTT

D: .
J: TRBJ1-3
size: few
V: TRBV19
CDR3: CASSIGGPRSGNTIYF
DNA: TGTGCCAGTAGTATTGGAGGGCCCCGCTCTGGAAACACCATATATTTT

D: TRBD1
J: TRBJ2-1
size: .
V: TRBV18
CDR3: CASSPSFYPAGGQGSEQFF
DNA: TGTGCCAGCTCACCATCATTTTATCCGGCCGGGGGACAGGGGTCTGAGCAGTTCTTC

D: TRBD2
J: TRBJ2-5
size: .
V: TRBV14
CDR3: CASSRERGGLQETQYF
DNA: TGTGCCAGCAGCCGGGAGCGGGGGGGACTCCAAGAGACCCAGTACTTC

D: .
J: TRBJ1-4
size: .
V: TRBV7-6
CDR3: CASSLAAFATNEKLFF
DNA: TGTGCCAGCAGCTTAGCGGCATTTGCAACTAATGAAAAACTGTTTTTT

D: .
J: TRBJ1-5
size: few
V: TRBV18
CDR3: CASSPLGSQPQHF
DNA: TGTGCCAGCTCCCCTCTCGGGTCTCAGCCCCAGCATTTT

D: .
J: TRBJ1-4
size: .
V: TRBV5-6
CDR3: CASSLWGPDEKLFF
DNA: TGTGCCAGCAGCTTGTGGGGGCCTGATGAAAAACTGTTTTTT

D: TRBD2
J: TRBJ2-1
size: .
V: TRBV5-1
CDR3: CASSPPRTSGRNEQFF
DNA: TGCGCCAGCAGCCCCCCCCGGACTAGCGGGAGGAATGAGCAGTTCTTC

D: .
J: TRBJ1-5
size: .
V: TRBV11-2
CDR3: CASSRGPLEPQHF
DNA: TGTGCCAGCAGCAGGGGCCCCTTGGAGCCCCAGCATTTT

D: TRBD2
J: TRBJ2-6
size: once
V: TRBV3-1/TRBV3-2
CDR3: CASTLWGGDSGANVLTF
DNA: TGTGCCAGCACCTTGTGGGGGGGAGACTCTGGGGCCAACGTCCTGACTTTC

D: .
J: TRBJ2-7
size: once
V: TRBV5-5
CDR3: CASSFNQGGTYEQYF
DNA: TGTGCCAGCAGCTTCAACCAGGGCGGGACCTACGAGCAGTACTTC

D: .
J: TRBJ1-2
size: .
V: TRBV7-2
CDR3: CASSLGGTEGYGYTF
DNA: TGTGCCAGCAGCTTAGGCGGGACGGAGGGTTATGGCTACACCTTC

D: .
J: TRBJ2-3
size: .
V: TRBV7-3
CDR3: CASSSSVTGNTDTQYF
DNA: TGTGCCAGCAGCAGCAGCGTAACGGGGAACACAGATACGCAGTATTTT

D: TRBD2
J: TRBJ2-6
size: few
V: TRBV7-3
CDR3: CASSSRATSGRAAGANVLTF
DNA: TGTGCCAGCAGCTCTAGGGCGACTAGCGGGAGGGCCGCTGGGGCCAACGTCCTGACTTTC

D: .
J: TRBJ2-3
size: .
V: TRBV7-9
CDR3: CASSREYSTDTQYF
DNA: TGTGCCAGCAGCAGAGAATATAGCACAGATACGCAGTATTTT

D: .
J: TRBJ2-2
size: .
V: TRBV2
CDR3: CASRPGIDTGELFF
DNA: TGTGCCAGCAGGCCCGGGATTGACACCGGGGAGCTGTTTTTT

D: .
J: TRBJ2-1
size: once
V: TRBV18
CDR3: CASSQSGGQRGTEQFF
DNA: TGTGCCAGCTCACAATCAGGGGGGCAACGGGGCACTGAGCAGTTCTTC

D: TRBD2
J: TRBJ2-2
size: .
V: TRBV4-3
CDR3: CASSQVQLAGEAGELFF
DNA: TGCGCCAGCAGCCAAGTTCAACTAGCGGGAGAGGCCGGGGAGCTGTTTTTT

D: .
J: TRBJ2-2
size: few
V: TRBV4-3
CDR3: CASSQQTGDTGELFF
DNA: TGCGCCAGCAGCCAACAGACGGGGGACACCGGGGAGCTGTTTTTT

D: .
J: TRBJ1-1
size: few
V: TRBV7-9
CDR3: CASSHNLRENTEAFF
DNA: TGTGCCAGCAGCCACAACTTACGGGAGAACACTGAAGCTTTCTTT

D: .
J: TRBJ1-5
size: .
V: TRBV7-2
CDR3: CASSLDSSNQPQHF
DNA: TGTGCCAGCAGCTTGGACAGTAGCAATCAGCCCCAGCATTTT

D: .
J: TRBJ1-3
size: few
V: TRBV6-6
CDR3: CASSYEGISGNTIYF
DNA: TGTGCCAGCAGTTACGAGGGAATCTCTGGAAACACCATATATTTT

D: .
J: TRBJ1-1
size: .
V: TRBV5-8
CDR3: CASSHPTGSQYYTEAFF
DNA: TGTGCCAGCAGCCATCCGACAGGTTCCCAATATTACACTGAAGCTTTCTTT

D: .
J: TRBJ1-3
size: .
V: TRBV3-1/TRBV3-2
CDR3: CASSPLPEGTAGNTIYF
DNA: TGTGCCAGCAGCCCGCTCCCGGAGGGGACTGCTGGAAACACCATATATTTT

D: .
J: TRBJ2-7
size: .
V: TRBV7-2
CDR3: CASSLSGYEQYF
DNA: TGTGCCAGCAGCTTGTCAGGGTATGAGCAGTACTTC

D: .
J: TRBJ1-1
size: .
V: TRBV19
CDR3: CASSPLGLGRNTEAFF
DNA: TGTGCCAGTAGTCCCCTGGGTTTGGGGCGGAACACTGAAGCTTTCTTT

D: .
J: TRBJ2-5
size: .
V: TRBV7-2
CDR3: CASRIAVGETQYF
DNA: TGTGCCAGCAGGATAGCGGTGGGGGAGACCCAGTACTTC

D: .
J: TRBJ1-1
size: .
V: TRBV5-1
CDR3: CASSPQTAMNTEAFF
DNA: TGCGCCAGCAGCCCGCAGACAGCTATGAACACTGAAGCTTTCTTT

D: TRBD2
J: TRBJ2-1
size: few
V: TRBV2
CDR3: CASSEASGGADEQFF
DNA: TGTGCCAGCAGTGAAGCGAGCGGGGGGGCCGATGAGCAGTTCTTC

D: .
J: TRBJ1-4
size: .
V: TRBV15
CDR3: CATSRDRLKRRGGEKLFF
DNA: TGTGCCACCAGCAGAGATCGACTAAAAAGAAGAGGCGGTGAAAAACTGTTTTTT

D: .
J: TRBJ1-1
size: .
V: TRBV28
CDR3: CASSRTPQTREAFF
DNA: TGTGCCAGCAGTCGTACCCCACAAACCAGGGAAGCTTTCTTT